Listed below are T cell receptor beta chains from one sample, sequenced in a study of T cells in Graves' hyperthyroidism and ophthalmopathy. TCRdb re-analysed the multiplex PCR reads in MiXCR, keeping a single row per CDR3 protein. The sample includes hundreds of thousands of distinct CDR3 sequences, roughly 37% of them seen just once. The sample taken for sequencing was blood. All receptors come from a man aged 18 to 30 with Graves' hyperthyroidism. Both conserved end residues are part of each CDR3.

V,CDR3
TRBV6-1,CASSGNTETFF
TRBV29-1,CSVEARGRTYEQYF
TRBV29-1,CSVPSINTEAFF
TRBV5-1,CASSAGTGEDQPQHF
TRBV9,CASGPREFMNTEAFF
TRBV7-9,CASSLSGRTGGDYTF
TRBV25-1,CASSLVGFAKYGYTF
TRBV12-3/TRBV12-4,CASRYRTTEAFF
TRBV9,CASSQGTSEAFF
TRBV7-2,CASSLDPLNTEAFF
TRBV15,CATSRGQGGIRAYEQYF
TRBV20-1,CSARPTGKDVEAFF
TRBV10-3,CAIRGGQVYEQYF
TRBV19,CASSIDGVYGYTF
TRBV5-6,CASSLFQGLVNTEAFF
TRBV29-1,CSSPRGTEAFF
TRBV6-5,CASSFGTGGTGANVLTF